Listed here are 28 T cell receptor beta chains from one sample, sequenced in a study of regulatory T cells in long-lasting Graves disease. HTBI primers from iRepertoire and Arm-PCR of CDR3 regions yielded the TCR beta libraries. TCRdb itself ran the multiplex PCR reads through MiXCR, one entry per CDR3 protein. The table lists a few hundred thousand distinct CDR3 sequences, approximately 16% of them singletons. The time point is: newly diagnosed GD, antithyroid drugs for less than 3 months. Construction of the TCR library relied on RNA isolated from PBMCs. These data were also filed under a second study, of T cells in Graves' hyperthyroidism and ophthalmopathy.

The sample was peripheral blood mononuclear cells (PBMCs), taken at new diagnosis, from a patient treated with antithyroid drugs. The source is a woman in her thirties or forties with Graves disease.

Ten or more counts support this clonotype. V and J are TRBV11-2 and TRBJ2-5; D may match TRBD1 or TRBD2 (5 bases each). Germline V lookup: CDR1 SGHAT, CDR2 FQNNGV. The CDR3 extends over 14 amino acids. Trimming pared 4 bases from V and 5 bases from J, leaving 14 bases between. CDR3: CASSSGANRETQYF. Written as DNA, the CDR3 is TGTGCCAGCAGCTCCGGGGCCAATAGGGAGACCCAGTACTTC.

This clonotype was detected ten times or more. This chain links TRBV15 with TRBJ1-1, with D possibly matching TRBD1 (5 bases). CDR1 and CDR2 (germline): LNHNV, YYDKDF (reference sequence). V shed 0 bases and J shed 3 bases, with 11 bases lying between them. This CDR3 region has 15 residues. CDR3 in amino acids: CATSRDGGGYTEAFF. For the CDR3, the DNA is TGTGCCACCAGCAGAGATGGGGGGGGGTACACTGAAGCTTTCTTT.

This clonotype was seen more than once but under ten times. The CDR3 here is CSVQQGGDNQPQHF. CDR3 coding DNA: TGCAGCGTACAACAGGGGGGGGACAATCAGCCCCAGCATTTT. The chain combines TRBV29-1 with TRBJ1-5; 8 nucleotides agree with TRBD1. Germline CDR1 SQVTM, CDR2 ANQGSEA. This CDR3 has 14 residues. Trimming removed 6 bases from V and 3 bases from J; junction bases left unmatched: 7.

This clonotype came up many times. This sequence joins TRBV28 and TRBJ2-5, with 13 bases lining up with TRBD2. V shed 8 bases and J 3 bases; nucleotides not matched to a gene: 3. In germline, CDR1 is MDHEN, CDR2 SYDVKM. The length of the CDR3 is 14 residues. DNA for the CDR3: TGTGCCAGCGTCGGACTAGCGGGAGAAGAGACCCAGTACTTC. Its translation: CASVGLAGEETQYF.

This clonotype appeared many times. CDR3 sequence (DNA): TGTGCCAGCAGCTTAATTGGGGGCCCAAGCACAGATACGCAGTATTTT. It encodes CASSLIGGPSTDTQYF. J is TRBJ2-3 and V is TRBV11-2, with D possibly matching TRBD1 (6 bases). The length of the CDR3 is 16 residues. The V gene lost 2 bases and the J gene lost 0 bases, with 12 bases spanning the gap. CDR1 is SGHAT and CDR2 is FQNNGV in the germline V gene.

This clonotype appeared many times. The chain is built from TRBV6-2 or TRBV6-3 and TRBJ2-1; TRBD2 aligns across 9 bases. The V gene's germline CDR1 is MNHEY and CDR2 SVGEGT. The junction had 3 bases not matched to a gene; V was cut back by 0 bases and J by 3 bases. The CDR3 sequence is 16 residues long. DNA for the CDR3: TGTGCCAGCAGTTACTCGATAGCGGGAGACTACAATGAGCAGTTCTTC. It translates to CASSYSIAGDYNEQFF.

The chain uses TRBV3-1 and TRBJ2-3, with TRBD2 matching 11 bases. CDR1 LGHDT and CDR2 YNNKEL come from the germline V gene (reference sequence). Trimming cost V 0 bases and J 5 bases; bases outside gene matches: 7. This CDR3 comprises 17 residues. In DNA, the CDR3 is TGTGCCAGCAGCCAAGAAGTCCGGCTAGCGGGAGGAGATACGCAGTATTTT. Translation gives CASSQEVRLAGGDTQYF.

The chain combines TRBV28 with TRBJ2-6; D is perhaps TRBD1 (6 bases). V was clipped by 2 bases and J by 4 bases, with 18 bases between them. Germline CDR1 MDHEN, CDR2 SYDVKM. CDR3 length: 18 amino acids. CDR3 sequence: CASSLNRATPMGANVLTF. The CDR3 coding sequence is TGTGCCAGCAGTTTAAACAGGGCAACACCAATGGGGGCCAACGTCCTGACTTTC.

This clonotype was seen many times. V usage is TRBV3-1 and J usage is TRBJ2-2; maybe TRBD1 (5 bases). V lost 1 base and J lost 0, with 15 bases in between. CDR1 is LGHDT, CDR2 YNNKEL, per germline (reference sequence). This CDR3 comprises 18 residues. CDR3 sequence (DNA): TGTGCCAGCAGCCAAGGAGGCTCCGGACATACGAACACCGGGGAGCTGTTTTTT. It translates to CASSQGGSGHTNTGELFF.

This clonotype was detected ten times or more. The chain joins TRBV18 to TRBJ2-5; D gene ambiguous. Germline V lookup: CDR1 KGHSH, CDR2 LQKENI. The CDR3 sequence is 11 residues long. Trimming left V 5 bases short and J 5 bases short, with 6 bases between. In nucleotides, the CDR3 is TGTGCCAGCTCAGGATCGGAGACCCAGTACTTC. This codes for CASSGSETQYF. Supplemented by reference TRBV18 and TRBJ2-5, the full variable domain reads NAGVMQNPRHLVRRRGQEARLRCSPMKGHSHVYWYRQLPEEGLKFMVYLQKENIIDESGMPKERFSAEFPKEGPSILRIQQVVRGDSAAYFCASSGSETQYFGPGTRLLVL.

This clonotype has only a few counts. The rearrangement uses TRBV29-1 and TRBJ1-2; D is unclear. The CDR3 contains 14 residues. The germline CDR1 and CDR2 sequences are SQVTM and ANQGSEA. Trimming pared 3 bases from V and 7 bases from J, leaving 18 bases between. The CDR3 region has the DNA TGCAGCGTTGATCACCCGGGAAGTTCTGGTGGCTACACCTTC. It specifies CSVDHPGSSGGYTF.

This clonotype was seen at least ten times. CDR3 nucleotides: TGTGCCAGCAGTTTTGGCAGATACGAGCAGTACTTC. This encodes CASSFGRYEQYF. The chain uses TRBV12-3 or TRBV12-4 and TRBJ2-7; D gene unclear. CDR3 length: 12 amino acids. The germline V and J ends were trimmed by 3 bases and 4 bases, with 7 bases remaining between them.

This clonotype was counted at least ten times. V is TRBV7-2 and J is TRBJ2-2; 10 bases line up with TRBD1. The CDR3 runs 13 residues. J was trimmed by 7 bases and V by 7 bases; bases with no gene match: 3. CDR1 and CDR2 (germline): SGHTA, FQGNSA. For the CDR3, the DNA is TGTGCCAGCATCGGGACAGGGGTCGGGGAGCTGTTTTTT. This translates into CASIGTGVGELFF.

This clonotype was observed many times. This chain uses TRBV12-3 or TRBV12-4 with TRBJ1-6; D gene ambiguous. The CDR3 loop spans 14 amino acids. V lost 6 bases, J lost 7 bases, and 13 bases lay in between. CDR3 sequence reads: CASSHNTVNSPLHF. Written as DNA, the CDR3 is TGTGCCAGCAGCCACAACACAGTAAATTCACCCCTCCACTTT.

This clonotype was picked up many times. This CDR3 reads CSVRTLVYNEQFF. The CDR3 bases are TGCAGCGTTAGGACTCTCGTCTACAATGAGCAGTTCTTC. V usage is TRBV29-1 and J usage is TRBJ2-1; TRBD2 is a possible D gene (5 bases). Trimming removed 5 bases from V and 3 bases from J, with 11 bases in between. The germline CDR1 and CDR2 sequences are SQVTM and ANQGSEA. CDR3 length: 13 residues.

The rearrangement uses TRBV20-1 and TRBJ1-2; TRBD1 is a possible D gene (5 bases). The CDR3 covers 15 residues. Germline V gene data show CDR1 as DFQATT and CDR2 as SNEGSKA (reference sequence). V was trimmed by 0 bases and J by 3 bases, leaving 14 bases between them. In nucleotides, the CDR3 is TGCAGTGCTAGAGATGGGAAGGGGAAACACTATGGCTACACCTTC. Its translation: CSARDGKGKHYGYTF.

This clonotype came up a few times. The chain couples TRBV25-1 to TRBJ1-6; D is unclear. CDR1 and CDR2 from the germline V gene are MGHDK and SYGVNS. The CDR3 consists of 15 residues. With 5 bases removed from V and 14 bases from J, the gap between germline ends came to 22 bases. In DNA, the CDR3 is TGTGCCAGCAGTCCTCACAGCGGACCTCCCAATTCCCTCCACTTT. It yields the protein CASSPHSGPPNSLHF.

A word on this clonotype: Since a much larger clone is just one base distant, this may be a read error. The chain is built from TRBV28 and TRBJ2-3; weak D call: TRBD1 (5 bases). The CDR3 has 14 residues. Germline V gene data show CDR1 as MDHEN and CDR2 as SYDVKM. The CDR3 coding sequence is TGTGCCAGCAGTTCACATTACCGCACAGGTACGCAGTATTTT. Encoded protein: CASSSHYRTGTQYF.

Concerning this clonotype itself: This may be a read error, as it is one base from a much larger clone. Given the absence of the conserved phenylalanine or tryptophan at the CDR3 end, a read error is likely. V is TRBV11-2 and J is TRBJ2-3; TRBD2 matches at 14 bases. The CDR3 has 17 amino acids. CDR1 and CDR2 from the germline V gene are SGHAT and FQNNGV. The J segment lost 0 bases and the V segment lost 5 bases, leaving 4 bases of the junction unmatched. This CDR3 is CASSPGTSGSSTDTQYY. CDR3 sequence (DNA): TGTGCCAGCAGCCCAGGGACTAGCGGGAGTAGCACAGATACGCAGTATTAT.

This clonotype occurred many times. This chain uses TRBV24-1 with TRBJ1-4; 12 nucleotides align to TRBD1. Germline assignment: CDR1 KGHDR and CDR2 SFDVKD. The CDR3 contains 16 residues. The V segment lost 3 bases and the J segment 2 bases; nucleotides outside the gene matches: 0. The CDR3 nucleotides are TGTGCCACCAGTGATGGGACAGGGGGCACTAATGAAAAACTGTTTTTT. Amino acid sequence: CATSDGTGGTNEKLFF.

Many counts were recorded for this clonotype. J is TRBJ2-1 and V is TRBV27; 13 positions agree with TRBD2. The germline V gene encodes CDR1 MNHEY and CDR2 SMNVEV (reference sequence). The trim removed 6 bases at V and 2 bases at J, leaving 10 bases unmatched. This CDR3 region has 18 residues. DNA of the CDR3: TGTGCCAGCAGCCGGGCAGGACTAGCGGGAGTCCCCTACAATGAGCAGTTCTTC. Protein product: CASSRAGLAGVPYNEQFF.

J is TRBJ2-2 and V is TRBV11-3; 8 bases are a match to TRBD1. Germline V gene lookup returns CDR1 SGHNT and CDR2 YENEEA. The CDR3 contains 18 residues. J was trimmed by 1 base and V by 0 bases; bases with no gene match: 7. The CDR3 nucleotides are TGTGCCAGCAGCTTAGACCCCTGGACAGGGCGGAACACCGGGGAGCTGTTTTTT. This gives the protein CASSLDPWTGRNTGELFF.

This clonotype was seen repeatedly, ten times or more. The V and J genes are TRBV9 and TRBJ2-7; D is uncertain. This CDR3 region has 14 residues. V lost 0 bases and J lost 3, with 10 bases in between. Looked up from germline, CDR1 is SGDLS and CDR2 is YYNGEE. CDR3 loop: CASSVVDDHYEQYF. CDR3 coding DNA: TGTGCCAGCAGCGTAGTGGACGACCACTACGAGCAGTACTTC.

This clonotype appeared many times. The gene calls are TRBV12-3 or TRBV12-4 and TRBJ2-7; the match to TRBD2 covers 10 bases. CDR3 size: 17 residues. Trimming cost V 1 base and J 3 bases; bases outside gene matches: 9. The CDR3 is CASSLDVTSGKDYEQYF. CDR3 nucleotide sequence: TGTGCCAGCAGTTTAGACGTTACTAGCGGGAAGGACTACGAGCAGTACTTC.

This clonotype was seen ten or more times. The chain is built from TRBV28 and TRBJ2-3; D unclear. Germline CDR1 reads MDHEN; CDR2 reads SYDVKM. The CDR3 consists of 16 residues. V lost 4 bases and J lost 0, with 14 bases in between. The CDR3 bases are TGTGCCAGCAGTTCCGCGACATGGCCTAGCACAGATACGCAGTATTTT. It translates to CASSSATWPSTDTQYF.

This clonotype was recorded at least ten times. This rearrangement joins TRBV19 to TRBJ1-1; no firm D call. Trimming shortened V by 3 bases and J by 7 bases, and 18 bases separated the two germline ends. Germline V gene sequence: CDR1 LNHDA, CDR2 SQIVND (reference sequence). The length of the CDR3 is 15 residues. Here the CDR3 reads CASSIGGGLSSEAFF. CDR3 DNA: TGTGCCAGTAGTATTGGCGGAGGTCTTTCCAGTGAAGCTTTCTTT.

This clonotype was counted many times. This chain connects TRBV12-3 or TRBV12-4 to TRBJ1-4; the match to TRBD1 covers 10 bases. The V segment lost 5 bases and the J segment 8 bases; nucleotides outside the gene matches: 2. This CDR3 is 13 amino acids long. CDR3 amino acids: CASSRDRGEKLFF. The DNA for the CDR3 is TGTGCCAGCAGTCGGGACAGGGGCGAAAAACTGTTTTTT.

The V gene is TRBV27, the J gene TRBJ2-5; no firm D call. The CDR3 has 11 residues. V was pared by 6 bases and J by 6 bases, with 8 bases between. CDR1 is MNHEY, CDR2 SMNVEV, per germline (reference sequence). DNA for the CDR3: TGTGCCAGCAGCTCAAGCCAGACCCAGTACTTC. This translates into CASSSSQTQYF.